One and the same sample provided the 8 T cell receptor beta chains below, sequenced in a study of cytomegalovirus exposure and HLA in healthy donors. With 60 Vbeta and 13 Jbeta primers, the PCR was carried out. Profiling relied on immunoSEQ multiplex PCR, and the TCRdb table lists in-frame clones only, not all of them. The sample lists 70,000 to 90,000 clones, around three fifths occurring once. Sequencing was carried out using PBMCs. Every receptor here comes from a woman aged 40 to 50 in good health and CMV-seropositive.

The chain uses TRBV6-6 and TRBJ2-7, with D hard to call. V lost 2 bases, J lost 3 bases, and 8 bases lay in between. The CDR3 loop spans 13 amino acids. Germline-derived CDR1 and CDR2 are MNHNY and SVGAGI (reference sequence). CDR3 in DNA: TGTGCCAGCAGTTACGGTCAGTTCTACGAGCAGTACTTC. Its protein product is CASSYGQFYEQYF.

This rearrangement joins TRBV18 to TRBJ1-1; D might be TRBD1 (6 bases). Germline V lookup: CDR1 KGHSH, CDR2 LQKENI. Trimming cost V 3 bases and J 1 base, with 9 bases left between them. The length of the CDR3 is 14 residues. The CDR3 sequence: CASSPRGPNTEAFF. As DNA, the CDR3 is TGTGCCAGCTCACCCAGGGGACCGAACACTGAAGCTTTCTTT.

This clone occurred a few times. The chain carries TRBV7-8 and TRBJ2-7, with TRBD2 identical over 7 bases. Trimming cost V 5 bases and J 5 bases; bases outside gene matches: 3. CDR3 length: 12 residues. Germline assignment: CDR1 SGHVS and CDR2 FQNEAQ. CDR3 sequence: CASSAGTNEQYF. The CDR3 DNA is TGTGCCAGCAGCGCCGGGACTAACGAGCAGTACTTC.

The chain employs TRBV5-4 and TRBJ1-3; 7 nucleotides agree with TRBD1. There are 15 residues in the CDR3. Germline lookup yields CDR1 SGHNT and CDR2 YYREEE (reference sequence). After removal of 6 bases from V and 0 bases from J, the junction contained 6 bases not matched to a gene. CDR3 in amino acids: CASTDRASSGNTIYF. In nucleotides, the CDR3 is TGTGCCAGCACCGACAGGGCTAGCTCTGGAAACACCATATATTTT.

For the CDR3, the DNA is TGCGCCAGCAGCCAAGTTCTAGCGGAGGAGACCGGGGAGCTGTTTTTT. Residues: CASSQVLAEETGELFF. J is TRBJ2-2 and V is TRBV4-1; 7 bases fit TRBD2. Trimming took 1 base from V and 5 from J; bases not matched to a gene: 7. The CDR3 spans 16 residues. The germline V gene has CDR1 MGHRA and CDR2 YSYEKL.

V is TRBV5-1 and J is TRBJ2-3; 11 bases line up with TRBD1. Germline V gene lookup returns CDR1 SGHRS and CDR2 YFSETQ. The trim removed 4 bases at V and 4 bases at J, leaving 5 bases unmatched. The CDR3 extends over 15 amino acids. In DNA form, the CDR3 reads TGCGCCAGCAGCCTGGGACAGGGGGTATCAGATACGCAGTATTTT. This sequence encodes CASSLGQGVSDTQYF.

For the CDR3, the DNA is TGCGCCAGCAGCCAAGGGAACACAGGAAGCACAGATACGCAGTATTTT. As protein: CASSQGNTGSTDTQYF. The chain has TRBV4-1 and TRBJ2-3; D might be TRBD1 (5 bases). Trimming pared 1 base from V and 0 bases from J, leaving 11 bases between. The CDR3 length is 16 residues. Germline loops: CDR1 MGHRA, CDR2 YSYEKL.

CDR3 sequence: CASSGPGLGAEAFF. The CDR3 nucleotides read TGTGCCAGTAGCGGACCGGGCCTCGGGGCTGAAGCTTTCTTT. The rearrangement links TRBV19 to TRBJ1-1, with no clear D. V lost 6 bases and J lost 6, with 17 bases in between. Germline-derived CDR1 and CDR2 are LNHDA and SQIVND (reference sequence). The CDR3 spans 14 residues.